The present T cell receptor (beta chain) was sequenced within a study of blood T cell repertoires in COVID-19. Study details: Sample material is recorded as cDNA or gDNA derived from T cells, B-cell-depleted T cells, or PBMCs.

V shed 6 bases, J shed 7 bases, and the junction held 11 bases outside the gene matches. The CDR3 covers 15 residues. The germline CDR1 and CDR2 sequences are ENHRY and SYGVKD. Assay: immunoSEQ multiplex PCR; the TCRdb copy retains only in-frame clones and omits some. The profile shows 130,000 to 150,000 clones, over 75% of them singletons. Living in 24 US areas, the participants were between roughly 18 and 90 years of age. The chain carries TRBV10-3 and TRBJ2-7, with 11 bases lining up with TRBD1. The sequence was obtained from a woman in her 30s with acute COVID-19. Sequencing input: PBMCs or T cells enriched from blood (not recorded which). The CDR3 loop reads CAIRPGTGGLGEQYF. The CDR3 DNA sequence: TGTGCCATCAGGCCTGGGACAGGGGGTCTGGGGGAGCAGTACTTC.